Listed below are T cell receptor beta chains from one sample, sequenced in a study of molecular identifiers for immune sequencing clone quantification. A single record per CDR3 protein comes from TCRdb applying MiXCR to the PCR reads. Of about 640,000 distinct CDR3 sequences listed, just under 20% are singletons. Sequenced: naive CD8+ T cells from blood, with Jurkat cell RNA spiked in. All receptors derive from a human donor in good health. Some libraries in this study had Jurkat cell RNA spiked in. CDR3s include the opening cysteine and the closing phenylalanine or tryptophan. Fields, in order: CDR3 length, D gene, clone size, V gene, J gene, CDR3 DNA, CDR3 protein. The D gene is left open where the match is weak. Not every row has a clone size; where given, it reads once, few, many or a size class.

13	NA	NA	TRBV30	TRBJ2-7	TGTGCCTGGAGGATCGGCAGGGCGGGGGAGCAGTACTTC	CAWRIGRAGEQYF
17	TRBD1	few	TRBV27	TRBJ2-7	TGTGCCAGCAGTTTATCTTCTGGGGGACAGGGGTCATACGAGCAGTACTTC	CASSLSSGGQGSYEQYF
16	NA	many	TRBV7-2	TRBJ2-3	TGTGCCAGCAGCACCCTAGGGCACTCCGGCACAGATACGCAGTATTTT	CASSTLGHSGTDTQYF
17	TRBD2	many	TRBV6-5	TRBJ2-3	TGTGCCAGCAGTTACTCGGGACTAGCGGGATTCGGAGATACGCAGTATTTT	CASSYSGLAGFGDTQYF
15	NA	many	TRBV12-3/TRBV12-4	TRBJ2-1	TGTGCCAGCAGTTTTAGGGGGGAGGGCTCCAATGAGCAGTTCTTC	CASSFRGEGSNEQFF
15	NA	many	TRBV12-5	TRBJ2-7	TGTGCTAGTGGACTACAGGGCGCCAATGACGACGAGCAGTACTTC	CASGLQGANDDEQYF
12	NA	NA	TRBV24-1	TRBJ2-2	TGTGCCACCAGTGATGGCTACGGGGAGCTGTTTTTT	CATSDGYGELFF
15	NA	NA	TRBV6-2/TRBV6-3	TRBJ2-7	TGTGCCAGCAGTTACTCGCTGGGCTCTCCACACGAGCAGTACTTC	CASSYSLGSPHEQYF
15	NA	many	TRBV3-1	TRBJ1-5	TGTGCCAGCAGCCAAGGGGAGTATAGCAATCAGCCCCAGCATTTT	CASSQGEYSNQPQHF
17	TRBD2	NA	TRBV3-1	TRBJ2-3	TGTGCCAGCAGCCAGACCTCGCTAGCGGATAGCACAGATACGCAGTATTTT	CASSQTSLADSTDTQYF
16	TRBD1	few	TRBV7-9	TRBJ2-5	TGTGCCAGCAGCTCGACGGCAGGGGGCTTCAGGGAGACCCAGTACTTC	CASSSTAGGFRETQYF
12	NA	many	TRBV4-2	TRBJ1-1	TGTGCCAGCAGCCAAGAGACAACTGAAGCTTTCTTT	CASSQETTEAFF
14	NA	few	TRBV6-6	TRBJ1-3	TGTGCCAGCGATACAGGGAGCTCTGGAAACACCATATATTTT	CASDTGSSGNTIYF
17	NA	many	TRBV6-5	TRBJ1-4	TGTGCCAGCAGTTACTCCCGCCGGGCAGGGCAAAATGAAAAACTGTTTTTT	CASSYSRRAGQNEKLFF
10	NA	NA	TRBV2	TRBJ2-7	TGTGCCACTGGCTCCTACGAGCAGTACTTC	CATGSYEQYF
13	NA	many	TRBV4-3	TRBJ2-7	TGCGCCAGCAGCCTCCGGGCCGACGACGAGCAGTACTTC	CASSLRADDEQYF
13	NA	many	TRBV11-2	TRBJ2-1	TGTGCCAGCAGCTTATACACCTACAATGAGCAGTTCTTC	CASSLYTYNEQFF
16	TRBD1	many	TRBV6-5	TRBJ2-5	TGTGCCAGCAGTTCCAGACAGGGAAAGTACCAAGAGACCCAGTACTTC	CASSSRQGKYQETQYF
15	TRBD1	NA	TRBV7-8	TRBJ1-2	TGTGCCAGCAGCGACCGGGACAGCGGATACTATGGCTACACCTTC	CASSDRDSGYYGYTF
14	NA	NA	TRBV27	TRBJ2-3	TGTGCCAGCAGTCCCTGGACCAACACAGATACGCAGTATTTT	CASSPWTNTDTQYF
16	TRBD2	few	TRBV12-3/TRBV12-4	TRBJ2-5	TGTGCCAGCAGTTTGTCAAGCGGGGGGTTCCAAGAGACCCAGTACTTC	CASSLSSGGFQETQYF
12	NA	many	TRBV12-3/TRBV12-4	TRBJ2-5	TGTGCCAGCAGCGGACGGGAAGAGACCCAGTACTTC	CASSGREETQYF
14	TRBD2	many	TRBV19	TRBJ2-1	TGTGCCAGTAAAGCGGGGGGTCGGTACAATGAGCAGTTCTTC	CASKAGGRYNEQFF
12	NA	many	TRBV2	TRBJ1-2	TGTGCCAGCCCCGACAGTAACTATGGCTACACCTTC	CASPDSNYGYTF
15	NA	NA	TRBV7-6	TRBJ1-1	TGTGCCAGCAGCTTAGGTACAGGGCTGGACACTGAAGCTTTCTTT	CASSLGTGLDTEAFF
14	TRBD1	many	TRBV9	TRBJ2-7	TGTGCCAGCAGCGTTGGGACAGTGTCCTACGAGCAGTACTTC	CASSVGTVSYEQYF
13	NA	many	TRBV7-9	TRBJ2-7	TGTGCCAGCAGCCCCAGGACTGACTACGAGCAGTACTTC	CASSPRTDYEQYF
11	NA	many	TRBV4-2	TRBJ2-7	TGTGCCAGCAGCCTAAATGACGAGCAGTACTTC	CASSLNDEQYF
13	NA	many	TRBV5-6	TRBJ2-7	TGTGCCAGCAGCTTGGACAGTTTCTACGAGCAGTACTTC	CASSLDSFYEQYF
14	TRBD1	NA	TRBV19	TRBJ1-5	TGTGCCAGTAGTATGGGGACAGAATATCAGCCCCAGCATTTT	CASSMGTEYQPQHF
15	NA	many	TRBV28	TRBJ2-3	TGTGCCAGCAGTTTACAGGGATTTGCGACAGATACGCAGTATTTT	CASSLQGFATDTQYF
15	NA	many	TRBV6-5	TRBJ1-5	TGTGCCAGCAGTCCTCAGACAGGAGGAGGTCAGCCCCAGCATTTT	CASSPQTGGGQPQHF